These 20 T cell receptor beta chains were all obtained from the same sample, sequenced in a study of blood T cell repertoires in COVID-19. Profiled with immunoSEQ multiplex PCR; TCRdb holds only in-frame clones, not every one. The sample has about 98,000 clones, 85% to 90% seen once. Sequenced material: peripheral blood. These receptors all come from a man aged 45 to 65 with active or convalescent COVID-19.

The chain uses TRBV21-1 and TRBJ2-7; the DNA was not used to check the table's D call, TRBD2. TRBV21-1 is a pseudogene segment. CDR3 length: 15 residues. The CDR3: CASTPREGLSCEQYF. CDR3 bases: TGTGCCAGCACTCCAAGGGAGGGTTTAAGTTGCGAGCAGTACTTC.

This chain uses TRBV6-5 with TRBJ2-7, with 7 bases lining up with TRBD1. After removal of 2 bases from V and 1 base from J, the junction contained 5 bases not matched to a gene. The CDR3 loop spans 15 amino acids. Germline CDR1 is MNHEY and CDR2 is SVGAGI. The CDR3 sequence: CASSYPAQGSYEQYF. CDR3 nucleotides: TGTGCCAGCAGTTACCCCGCACAGGGGTCCTACGAGCAGTACTTC.

This clone was found once. The genes are TRBV3-1 (or the pseudogene TRBV3-2) and TRBJ2-7, with D possibly being TRBD1 (6 bases). The V and J ends lost 2 bases and 2 bases respectively, with 13 bases between them. Germline CDR1 is LGHDT and CDR2 is YNNKEL (reference sequence). The CDR3 runs to 15 residues. The CDR3 nucleotides are TGTGCCAGCAGCCAACAGGCAGGGGCCCCCTACGAGCAGTACGTC. It specifies CASSQQAGAPYEQYV.

The V call is TRBV5-1, the J call TRBJ2-1, with 7 bases fitting TRBD2. The CDR3 totals 14 residues. Unmatched junction bases numbered 3, after V lost 0 bases and J lost 6 bases. Germline V gives CDR1 SGHRS, CDR2 YFSETQ. CDR3 sequence reads: CASSLASGGNEQFF. CDR3 in DNA: TGCGCCAGCAGCTTGGCTAGCGGAGGCAATGAGCAGTTCTTC. The full variable domain, completed using reference TRBV5-1 and TRBJ2-1, is KAGVTQTPRYLIKTRGQQVTLSCSPISGHRSVSWYQQTPGQGLQFLFEYFSETQRNKGNFPGRFSGRQFSNSRSEMNVSTLELGDSALYLCASSLASGGNEQFFGPGTRLTVL.

The rearrangement joins TRBV5-1 to TRBJ2-4; 7 positions match TRBD1. Germline V gives CDR1 SGHRS, CDR2 YFSETQ. CDR3 size: 14 residues. Trimming at V came to 0 bases and at J to 5 bases, leaving 2 bases not matched to a gene. CDR3 in amino acids: CASSLVGGENIQYF. The CDR3 nucleotides read TGCGCCAGCAGCTTGGTAGGGGGCGAAAACATTCAGTACTTC.

The gene calls are TRBV6-5 and TRBJ2-7; 7 positions agree with TRBD1. The CDR3 spans 15 residues. The V segment lost 7 bases and the J segment 0 bases; nucleotides outside the gene matches: 9. Germline CDR1 is MNHEY and CDR2 is SVGAGI. The CDR3 spells CASMTLGQLSYEQYF. The CDR3 nucleotides are TGTGCCAGCATGACCTTGGGACAGCTCTCCTACGAGCAGTACTTC.

V is TRBV20-1 and J is TRBJ1-2; tentatively, D is TRBD1 (5 bases). CDR1 DFQATT and CDR2 SNEGSKA come from the germline V gene (reference sequence). The CDR3 is 13 amino acids. V lost 3 bases and J 5 bases, leaving 13 bases between the germline ends. This CDR3 is CSASSGAGYGYTF. In DNA, the CDR3 is TGCAGTGCTAGTTCTGGGGCCGGTTATGGCTACACCTTC.

The chain joins TRBV4-1 to TRBJ2-3; 10 nucleotides match TRBD2. J was trimmed by 4 bases and V by 0 bases; bases with no gene match: 7. Germline CDR1 is MGHRA and CDR2 is YSYEKL. The CDR3 is 17 residues long. The DNA of the CDR3 is TGCGCCAGCAGCCAAGATCGTTCTAGCGGGGGCGCAGATACGCAGTATTTT. Translated: CASSQDRSSGGADTQYF.

V and J are TRBV28 and TRBJ1-2, with TRBD1 identical over 8 bases. J lost 5 bases, V lost 5 bases, and 10 bases had no gene match. CDR1 and CDR2 (germline): MDHEN, SYDVKM. The CDR3 covers 15 residues. The CDR3 region is CASSQQRTGWYGYTF. The CDR3 DNA sequence: TGTGCCAGCAGTCAACAGCGGACAGGGTGGTATGGCTACACCTTC.

V and J are TRBV7-9 and TRBJ1-6; 7 bases agree with TRBD1. This CDR3 has 16 amino acids. Looked up from germline, CDR1 is SEHNR and CDR2 is FQNEAQ (reference sequence). V lost 1 base, J lost 10 bases, and 10 bases stayed unmatched. CDR3 sequence reads: CASSLVPQQGDSPLHF. CDR3 in DNA: TGTGCCAGCAGCTTAGTCCCCCAGCAGGGGGACTCACCCCTCCACTTT.

V is TRBV12-3 or TRBV12-4 and J is TRBJ2-4; 7 nucleotides match TRBD1. V was pared by 6 bases and J by 15 bases, with 11 bases of the junction left unmatched. The CDR3 has 12 residues. The CDR3 loop is CASRWGETGLYF. The CDR3 bases are TGTGCCAGCAGGTGGGGTGAGACAGGGCTGTACTTC.

J is TRBJ1-5 and V is TRBV2; D gene ambiguous. The CDR3 extends over 12 amino acids. V lost 6 bases and J lost 4, with 7 bases in between. Looked up from germline, CDR1 is SNHLY and CDR2 is FYNNEI. The CDR3 here is CASRSPNQPQHF. CDR3 DNA: TGTGCCAGCAGAAGCCCGAATCAGCCCCAGCATTTT.

The genes are TRBV18 and TRBJ2-5; TRBD1 aligns across 8 bases. The CDR3 spans 14 residues. Germline CDR1 KGHSH, CDR2 LQKENI. V lost 6 bases and J lost 4; bases outside the gene matches: 7. CDR3 sequence: CASSQRQGSETQYF. CDR3 coding DNA: TGTGCCAGCTCCCAGAGACAGGGGTCAGAGACCCAGTACTTC.

This chain uses TRBV2 with TRBJ1-2; D uncertain. The CDR3 has 16 residues. Trimming stripped 0 bases from V and 8 bases from J, with 19 bases between. Looked up from germline, CDR1 is SNHLY and CDR2 is FYNNEI. The CDR3 region is CASSEALRGQQSGYTF. The DNA for the CDR3 is TGTGCCAGCAGTGAAGCGCTTCGTGGCCAACAGAGCGGCTACACCTTC.

The chain carries TRBV29-1 and TRBJ1-1; D is unclear. V lost 1 base and J 6 bases, leaving 6 bases between the germline ends. Germline V CDR1 and CDR2: SQVTM, ANQGSEA. This CDR3 comprises 11 residues. CDR3 sequence reads: CSVEAPAEAFF. The CDR3 coding sequence is TGCAGCGTTGAAGCCCCGGCTGAAGCTTTCTTT.

V and J are TRBV5-4 and TRBJ1-2; perhaps TRBD1 as D (6 bases). V was pared by 3 bases and J by 4 bases, with 13 bases between. Germline V CDR1 and CDR2: SGHNT, YYREEE (reference sequence). This CDR3 has 14 amino acids. CDR3 residues: CASSSQGPVYGYTF. The CDR3 DNA reads TGTGCCAGCAGCTCCCAGGGGCCGGTCTATGGCTACACCTTC.

About this clone: The sample contains more than one DNA sequence encoding this CDR3. The chain carries TRBV29-1 and TRBJ1-2; TRBD1 matches 7 bases. CDR3 length: 13 amino acids. The ends lost 7 bases at V and 3 bases at J; junction bases unmatched: 8. The germline CDR1 and CDR2 sequences are SQVTM and ANQGSEA. Here the CDR3 DNA reads TGCAGCGCTCGGACAGGACTTTACTATGGCTACACCTTC. This gives the protein CSARTGLYYGYTF.

The V call is TRBV21-1, the J call TRBJ2-1; the DNA was not used to check the table's D call, TRBD2. TRBV21-1 is assigned pseudogene status. The CDR3 has 15 amino acids. The CDR3 DNA sequence: TGTGCCAGCAGCAAAGGGGAGAGCTCCTACAATGAGCAGTTCTTC. It is translated as CASSKGESSYNEQFF.

The rearrangement uses TRBV12-3 or TRBV12-4 and TRBJ1-2; D is perhaps TRBD1 (5 bases). The length of the CDR3 is 13 residues. V lost 5 bases and J 3 bases, leaving 10 bases between the germline ends. CDR3 residues: CASSPGGDYGYTF. In DNA form, the CDR3 reads TGTGCCAGCAGTCCGGGGGGGGACTATGGCTACACCTTC.

J is TRBJ1-2 and V is TRBV5-1, with D perhaps matching TRBD1 (5 bases). The germline V and J ends were trimmed by 0 bases and 8 bases, with 14 bases remaining between them. The CDR3 is 14 amino acids. Germline assignment: CDR1 SGHRS and CDR2 YFSETQ. Here the CDR3 DNA reads TGCGCCAGCAGCTTGGCCCAGGGAGGTCGGGGCTACACCTTC. It translates to CASSLAQGGRGYTF.